Shown below are 7 T cell receptor beta chains from a single sample sequenced in a study of blood T cell repertoires in COVID-19. The data were produced by immunoSEQ multiplex PCR, yet TCRdb's version contains in-frame clones alone and is incomplete. Here the sample spans roughly 440,000 clones, around 88% being singletons. Sequencing was done on a sample of peripheral blood. These receptors originate from a woman aged 45-59 years with COVID-19, enrolled during active disease.

The genes are TRBV11-1 and TRBJ2-3, with D unclear. V was pared by 3 bases and J by 2 bases, with 9 bases between. The CDR3 is 14 residues long. The germline V gene has CDR1 SGHAT and CDR2 FQDESV (reference sequence). CDR3 bases: TGTGCCAGCAGCTTCGGTTTGAACACAGATACGCAGTATTTT. It is translated as CASSFGLNTDTQYF.

The chain couples TRBV12-3 or TRBV12-4 to TRBJ1-1; D remains ambiguous. V was cut by 6 bases and J by 1 base, with 6 bases left in between. This CDR3 is 12 amino acids long. CDR3 amino acids: CASRTGNTEAFF. CDR3 DNA sequence: TGTGCCAGCAGGACGGGGAACACTGAAGCTTTCTTT.

This clone was detected once. The CDR3 loop is CASGAGHAPRLHF. CDR3 sequence (DNA): TGTGCCAGCGGAGCAGGACATGCCCCACGCCTCCACTTT. The chain couples TRBV6-5 to TRBJ1-6; tentatively, D is TRBD1 (5 bases). Germline V gives CDR1 MNHEY, CDR2 SVGAGI. Deletions cut 8 bases from V and 15 bases from J, with 20 bases between. This CDR3 has 13 amino acids.

The count of this clone is one. This chain links TRBV6-2 or TRBV6-3 with TRBJ1-2, with D possibly being TRBD1 (5 bases). Germline loops: CDR1 MNHEY, CDR2 SVGEGT. The V end was cut by 4 bases, the J end by 4 bases, with 16 bases between. This CDR3 is 15 amino acids long. Here the CDR3 reads CASSWAQGQLYGYTF. The CDR3 DNA reads as TGTGCCAGCAGTTGGGCCCAGGGTCAACTCTATGGCTACACCTTC.

The rearrangement uses TRBV19 and TRBJ1-2; tentative D call: TRBD1 (5 bases). Germline V gives CDR1 LNHDA, CDR2 SQIVND (reference sequence). Trimming shortened V by 4 bases and J by 0 bases, and 12 bases separated the two germline ends. This CDR3 is built from 15 residues. The DNA for the CDR3 is TGTGCCAGTAGTAGAACAGGTGATACTAACTATGGCTACACCTTC. This sequence encodes CASSRTGDTNYGYTF.

The chain carries TRBV19 and TRBJ2-2, with a weak D call TRBD1 (5 bases). Deletions cut 6 bases from V and 0 bases from J, with 11 bases between. Germline V gene sequence: CDR1 LNHDA, CDR2 SQIVND (reference sequence). This CDR3 region has 15 residues. This CDR3 reads CASSPTGANTGELFF. The CDR3 DNA is TGTGCCAGTAGCCCAACAGGCGCGAACACCGGGGAGCTGTTTTTT. The entire variable domain, with the rest obtained from reference TRBV19 and TRBJ2-2, is as follows: DGGITQSPKYLFRKEGQNVTLSCEQNLNHDAMYWYRQDPGQGLRLIYYSQIVNDFQKGDIAEGYSVSREKKESFPLTVTSAQKNPTAFYLCASSPTGANTGELFFGEGSRLTVL.

In DNA, the CDR3 is TGTGCCAGCAGCTGGACCCAGGGGTCCGATACGCAGTATTTT. Translation: CASSWTQGSDTQYF. The chain carries TRBV11-3 and TRBJ2-3, with D possibly matching TRBD1 (6 bases). CDR1 and CDR2 (germline): SGHNT, YENEEA. V lost 4 bases to trimming and J lost 6 bases, with 14 bases between them. This CDR3 is built from 14 residues.